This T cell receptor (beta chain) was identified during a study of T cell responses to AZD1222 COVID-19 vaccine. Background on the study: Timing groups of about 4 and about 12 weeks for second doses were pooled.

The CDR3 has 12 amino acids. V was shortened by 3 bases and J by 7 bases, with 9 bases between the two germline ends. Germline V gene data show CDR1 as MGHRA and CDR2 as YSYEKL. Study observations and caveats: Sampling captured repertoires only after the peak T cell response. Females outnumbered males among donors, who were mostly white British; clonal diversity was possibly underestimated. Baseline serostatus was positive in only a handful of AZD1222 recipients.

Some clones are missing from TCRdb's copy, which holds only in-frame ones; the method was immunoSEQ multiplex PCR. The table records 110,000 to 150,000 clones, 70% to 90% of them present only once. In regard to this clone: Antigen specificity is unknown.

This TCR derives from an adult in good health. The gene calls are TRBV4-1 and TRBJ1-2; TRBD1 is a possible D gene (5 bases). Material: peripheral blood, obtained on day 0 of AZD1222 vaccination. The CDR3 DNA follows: TGCGCCAGCAGCCACAGGGATGGTGGCTACACCTTC. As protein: CASSHRDGGYTF.